The clone carrying this T cell receptor beta chain was detected many times. Its cognate antigen is unknown. This record belongs to a study of early T cells in non-severe SARS-CoV-2 infection. The overall study: The chains were unpaired, and the sequenced material was bulk RNA from unsorted whole blood. General observations from the study: Sequences matched to VDJdb favored anti-spike CD8 responses, while private and CD4 specificities were missed.

Germline V gene data show CDR1 as SGDLS and CDR2 as YYNGEE. The CDR3 loop spans 18 amino acids. The J segment lost 7 bases and the V segment lost 0 bases, leaving 12 bases of the junction unmatched. Individual cDNA molecules each received unique molecular identifiers attached to them. One entry per CDR3 protein, called by TCRdb with MiXCR from the 5' RACE reads. The sample records about 58,000 distinct CDR3 sequences, 7.7% being singletons. The TCR was taken from an adult who was a healthcare worker with PCR-confirmed SARS-CoV-2 infection or an uninfected control (not recorded which). The V and J genes are TRBV9 and TRBJ2-2, with 10 bases fitting TRBD2. Sequenced input: whole blood. In nucleotides, the CDR3 is TGTGCCAGCAGCGTAGAAGAAGGGACTAGCGCCCCTAACGGGGAGCTGTTTTTT. It is translated as CASSVEEGTSAPNGELFF.